This T cell receptor beta chain was captured by sequencing in a study of Ad26.COV2.S vaccination and SARS-CoV-2 variants. Overall study context: Ad26.COV2.S given intramuscularly, once or twice 56 days apart.

This table comes from immunoSEQ multiplex PCR, and its TCRdb copy is limited to in-frame clones, with some not included. The sample has 320,000 or so clones; 90% are singletons. Trimming took off 6 bases at V and 6 bases at J, with 15 bases between the two ends. CDR3 length: 14 amino acids. Germline CDR1 MDHEN, CDR2 SYDVKM. Treatment described: about 20 received Ad26.COV2.S at low or high dose, single or two shots; about 5 received placebo; per-sample allocation not given. Specimens were obtained on day 63 following the first vaccine or placebo injection. Note on this clone: Its antigen is unidentified.

General study findings and limits: With respect to non-spike TCR breadth, vaccine and placebo recipients were similar. Reportedly, spike-specific CD8+ and CD4+ T cell responses achieved substantial breadth once vaccination had taken place.

The sample was peripheral blood, taken in a trial of Ad26.COV2.S vaccine versus placebo. The sequence was obtained from a person between 18 and 65 years old who received the Ad26.COV2.S COVID-19 vaccine or a placebo. The rearrangement links TRBV28 to TRBJ1-5, with D perhaps TRBD1 (6 bases). The CDR3 DNA sequence: TGTGCCAGCAGAGCCGGAGGGGGGACTCAGCCCCAGCATTTT. This translates into CASRAGGGTQPQHF. Full variable domain (rest looked up from reference TRBV28 and TRBJ1-5): DVKVTQSSRYLVKRTGEKVFLECVQDMDHENMFWYRQDPGLGLRLIYFSYDVKMKEKGDIPEGYSVSREKKERFSLILESASTNQTSMYLCASRAGGGTQPQHFGDGTRLSIL.